The sequence of this TCR beta chain was determined in a study of CD8+CD57+ T cells in acquired aplastic anemia. As for the study in general: Sorted CD4+ and CD8+ cell DNA averaged about 3.5 ug. Some 9.9 million reads, on average, were obtained for CD4+ cells from healthy donors. Study observations and caveats: CD8+ Simpson's diversity did not differ significantly between patients and controls. Patients shared approximately 30 CD8+ CDR3 sequences with controls.

To note about this clonotype: No antigen is known for it.

Genomic DNA served as template for TCR beta VDJ and CDR3 profiling. From the reads, TCRdb called clonotypes with MiXCR, one entry per CDR3 protein. This table has around 180,000 distinct CDR3 sequences, approximately 60% appearing once. This TCR was recovered from a human donor in good health. Specimen: sorted CD4+, CD8+, or CD8+CD57+ T cells (not recorded which) from PBMCs.

This CDR3 reads CASSVDMKGAEQYF. CDR3 nucleotides: TGTGCCAGCAGCGTAGATATGAAGGGAGCCGAGCAGTACTTC. The chain is built from TRBV9 and TRBJ2-7; D is perhaps TRBD2 (5 bases). V was clipped by 0 bases and J by 6 bases, with 13 bases between them. Germline assignment: CDR1 SGDLS and CDR2 YYNGEE. This CDR3 has 14 amino acids.